A selection of T cell receptor beta chains follows, all from one sample in a study of Tregs in tolerant kidney transplant recipients. Method: immunoSEQ multiplex PCR; TCRdb's copy keeps in-frame clones and lacks some. The data show 200,000 to 300,000 clones, around 82% seen once. Sample: CD4+ T cells from blood. Receptor source: a human donor in good health. Each CDR3 is given with its conserved first and last residue. D genes are given only for firm matches. The size entry is marked missing in some rows and otherwise reads once, few, many or a size class.

clone_size	v_call	j_call	d_call	cdr3_nt	cdr3_aa
.	TRBV5-1	TRBJ1-2	.	TGCGCCAGCAGCTTGGCGGTCGGCTATGGCTACACCTTC	CASSLAVGYGYTF
.	TRBV10-1	TRBJ1-1	.	TGCGCCAGCAGTGGGGCCGGGACACCGAACACTGAAGCTTTCTTT	CASSGAGTPNTEAFF
.	TRBV5-6	TRBJ2-3	.	TGTGCCAGCAGCTTCCCGAGCACAGATACGCAGTATTTT	CASSFPSTDTQYF
.	TRBV7-9	TRBJ2-7	.	TGTGCCAGCAGCCCAACCACAGGGAACGAGCAGTACTTC	CASSPTTGNEQYF
.	TRBV11-3	TRBJ2-1	.	TGTGCCAGCAGCCCCGGACCCTACAATGAGCAGTTCTTC	CASSPGPYNEQFF
.	TRBV14	TRBJ2-1	TRBD2	TGTGCCAGCAGCCAACTAGCGGGAGTGCCAGTAAGGGAGCAGTTCTTC	CASSQLAGVPVREQFF
.	TRBV7-9	TRBJ2-3	.	TGTGCCAGCAGCTCTTCATCAGCCCGTGGGGGCACAGATACGCAGTATTTT	CASSSSSARGGTDTQYF
few	TRBV30	TRBJ2-7	.	TGTGCCTGGAGAGGCTACAGCTCCTACGAGCAGTACTTC	CAWRGYSSYEQYF
.	TRBV7-2	TRBJ1-2	.	TGTGCCAGCAGCTTAGGAACGGGACCCTACTATGGCTACACCTTC	CASSLGTGPYYGYTF
once	TRBV30	TRBJ2-1	TRBD2	TGTGCCTGGAGTCAGCTAGCGGGGGCTCGTTACAATGAGCAGTTCTTC	CAWSQLAGARYNEQFF
.	TRBV21-1	TRBJ2-7	.	TGTGCCAGCAGCAATTTCAGGGGGGTCCCCTACGAGCAGTACTTC	CASSNFRGVPYEQYF